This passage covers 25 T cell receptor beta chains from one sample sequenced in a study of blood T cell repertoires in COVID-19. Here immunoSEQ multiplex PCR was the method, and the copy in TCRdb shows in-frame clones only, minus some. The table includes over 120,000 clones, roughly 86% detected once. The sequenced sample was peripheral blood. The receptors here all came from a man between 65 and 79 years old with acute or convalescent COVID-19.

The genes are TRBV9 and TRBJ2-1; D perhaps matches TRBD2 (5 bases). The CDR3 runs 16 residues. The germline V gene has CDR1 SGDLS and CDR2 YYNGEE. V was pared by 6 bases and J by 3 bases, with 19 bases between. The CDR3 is CASTLGAGGDYNEQFF. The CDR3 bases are TGTGCCAGCACCCTCGGTGCGGGCGGAGACTACAATGAGCAGTTCTTC.

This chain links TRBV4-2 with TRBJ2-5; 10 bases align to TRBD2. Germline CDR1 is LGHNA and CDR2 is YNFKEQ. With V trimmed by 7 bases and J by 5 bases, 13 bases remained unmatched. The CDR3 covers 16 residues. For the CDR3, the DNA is TGTGCCAGCACCGAAGCGGGAGGGCCGTCTGGGGAGACCCAGTACTTC. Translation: CASTEAGGPSGETQYF.

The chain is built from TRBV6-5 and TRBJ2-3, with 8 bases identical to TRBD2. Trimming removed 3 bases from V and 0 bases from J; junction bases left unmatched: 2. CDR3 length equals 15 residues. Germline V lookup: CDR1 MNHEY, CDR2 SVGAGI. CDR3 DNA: TGTGCCAGCAGTTATACTAGCGGCAGCACAGATACGCAGTATTTT. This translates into CASSYTSGSTDTQYF.

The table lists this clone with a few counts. The CDR3 region has the DNA TGTGCCAGTAGTGCCGGGAATGGTCAGCCCCAGCATTTT. Its protein product is CASSAGNGQPQHF. This chain uses TRBV19 with TRBJ1-5; D gene ambiguous. The length of the CDR3 is 13 residues. V shed 5 bases and J shed 6 bases, with 11 bases lying between them. Looked up from germline, CDR1 is LNHDA and CDR2 is SQIVND (reference sequence).

This chain's CDR3 is CASSQARPGRLREKLFF. CDR3 DNA sequence: TGTGCCAGCAGCCAAGCCAGGCCGGGGAGACTGAGGGAAAAACTGTTTTTT. This chain uses TRBV3-1 (or the pseudogene TRBV3-2) with TRBJ1-4; no reliable D call. Germline V gene lookup returns CDR1 LGHDT and CDR2 YNNKEL (reference sequence). This CDR3 contains 17 residues. The germline V and J ends were trimmed by 1 base and 8 bases, with 20 bases remaining between them.

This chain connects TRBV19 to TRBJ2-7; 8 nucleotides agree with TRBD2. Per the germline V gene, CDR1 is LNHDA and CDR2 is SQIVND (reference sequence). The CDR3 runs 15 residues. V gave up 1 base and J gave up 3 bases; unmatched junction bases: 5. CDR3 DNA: TGTGCCAGTAGTATAGCCCCGGGGGGGCACTACGAGCAGTACTTC. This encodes CASSIAPGGHYEQYF.

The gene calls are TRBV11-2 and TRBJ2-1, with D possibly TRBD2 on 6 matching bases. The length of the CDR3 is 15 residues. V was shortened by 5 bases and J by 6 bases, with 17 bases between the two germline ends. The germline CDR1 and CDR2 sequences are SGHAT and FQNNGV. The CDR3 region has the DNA TGTGCCAGCAGCCCAACCTGGGGGGAAGGCAATGAGCAGTTCTTC. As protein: CASSPTWGEGNEQFF.

The CDR3 DNA reads TGCGCCAGCAGCTTGGAGGGCGGGAGCAGGCAGTTCTTC. Encoded protein: CASSLEGGSRQFF. The chain has TRBV5-1 and TRBJ2-1, with 7 bases identical to TRBD2. Trimming took 0 bases from V and 12 from J; bases not matched to a gene: 6. The CDR3 is 13 residues long. Germline V gene lookup returns CDR1 SGHRS and CDR2 YFSETQ. The full variable domain, with the rest looked up from reference TRBV5-1 and TRBJ2-1, is KAGVTQTPRYLIKTRGQQVTLSCSPISGHRSVSWYQQTPGQGLQFLFEYFSETQRNKGNFPGRFSGRQFSNSRSEMNVSTLELGDSALYLCASSLEGGSRQFFGPGTRLTVL.

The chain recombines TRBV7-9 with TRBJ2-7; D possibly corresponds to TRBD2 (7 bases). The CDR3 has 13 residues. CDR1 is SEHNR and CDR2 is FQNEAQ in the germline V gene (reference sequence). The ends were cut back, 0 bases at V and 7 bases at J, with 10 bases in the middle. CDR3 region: CASSLAGGPEQYF. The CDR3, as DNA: TGTGCCAGCAGCTTAGCGGGGGGGCCGGAGCAGTACTTC.

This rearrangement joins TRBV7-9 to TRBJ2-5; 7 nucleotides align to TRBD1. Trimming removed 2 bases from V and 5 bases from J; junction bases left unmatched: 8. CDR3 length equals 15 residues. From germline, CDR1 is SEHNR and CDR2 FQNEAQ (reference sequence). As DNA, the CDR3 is TGTGCCAGCAGCTTAACCGGGACAGCCAGGGAGACCCAGTACTTC. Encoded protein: CASSLTGTARETQYF.

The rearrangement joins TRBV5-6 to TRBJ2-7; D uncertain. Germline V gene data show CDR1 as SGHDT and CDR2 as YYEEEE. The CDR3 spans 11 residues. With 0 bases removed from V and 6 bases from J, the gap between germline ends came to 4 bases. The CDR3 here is CASSLGAEQYF. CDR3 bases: TGTGCCAGCAGCTTGGGAGCCGAGCAGTACTTC.

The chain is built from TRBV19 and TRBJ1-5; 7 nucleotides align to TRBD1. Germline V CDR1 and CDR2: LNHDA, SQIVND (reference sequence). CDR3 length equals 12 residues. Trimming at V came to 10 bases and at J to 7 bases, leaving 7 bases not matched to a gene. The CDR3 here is CATSGQLQPQHF. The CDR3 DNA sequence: TGTGCCACCTCGGGACAGTTGCAGCCCCAGCATTTT.

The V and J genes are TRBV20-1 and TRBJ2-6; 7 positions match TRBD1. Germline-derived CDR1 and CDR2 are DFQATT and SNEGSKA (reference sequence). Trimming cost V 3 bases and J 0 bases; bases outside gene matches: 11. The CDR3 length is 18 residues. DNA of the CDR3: TGCAGTGCTAGTCCCAGGACAGGATTTAACTCTGGGGCCAACGTCCTGACTTTC. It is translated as CSASPRTGFNSGANVLTF.

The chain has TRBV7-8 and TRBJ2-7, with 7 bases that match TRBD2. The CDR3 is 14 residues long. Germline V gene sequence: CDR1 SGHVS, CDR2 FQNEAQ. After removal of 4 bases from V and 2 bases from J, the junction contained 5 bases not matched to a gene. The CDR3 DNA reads TGTGCCAGCAGCTCCAAGCGGGGAGCCTACGAGCAGTACTTC. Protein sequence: CASSSKRGAYEQYF.

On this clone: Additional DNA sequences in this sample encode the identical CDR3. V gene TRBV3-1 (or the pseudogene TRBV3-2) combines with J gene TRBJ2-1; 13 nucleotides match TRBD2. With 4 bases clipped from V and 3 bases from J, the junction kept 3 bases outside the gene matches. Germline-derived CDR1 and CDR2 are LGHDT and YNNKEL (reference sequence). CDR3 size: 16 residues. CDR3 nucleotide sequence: TGTGCCAGCAGCCCCGGACTAGCGGGAGTCTACAATGAGCAGTTCTTC. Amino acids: CASSPGLAGVYNEQFF.

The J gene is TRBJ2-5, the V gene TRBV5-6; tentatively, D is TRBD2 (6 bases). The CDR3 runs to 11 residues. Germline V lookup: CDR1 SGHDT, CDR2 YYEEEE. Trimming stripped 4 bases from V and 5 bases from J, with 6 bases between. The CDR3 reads CASSRGETQYF. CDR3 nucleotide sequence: TGTGCCAGCAGCCGGGGGGAGACCCAGTACTTC.

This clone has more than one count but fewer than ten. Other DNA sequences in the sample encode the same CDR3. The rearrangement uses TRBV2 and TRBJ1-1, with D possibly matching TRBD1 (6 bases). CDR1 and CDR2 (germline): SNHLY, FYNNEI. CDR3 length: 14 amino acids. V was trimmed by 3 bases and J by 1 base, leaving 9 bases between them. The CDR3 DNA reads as TGTGCCAGCAGTGAGCAGGGGACGAACACTGAAGCTTTCTTT. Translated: CASSEQGTNTEAFF.

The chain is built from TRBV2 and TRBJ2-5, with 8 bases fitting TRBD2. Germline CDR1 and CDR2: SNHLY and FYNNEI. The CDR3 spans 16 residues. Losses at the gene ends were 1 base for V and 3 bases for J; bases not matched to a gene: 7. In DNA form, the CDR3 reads TGTGCCAGCAGTGAAGAGTGGCGGGGGGTTAAAGAGACCCAGTACTTC. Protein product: CASSEEWRGVKETQYF.

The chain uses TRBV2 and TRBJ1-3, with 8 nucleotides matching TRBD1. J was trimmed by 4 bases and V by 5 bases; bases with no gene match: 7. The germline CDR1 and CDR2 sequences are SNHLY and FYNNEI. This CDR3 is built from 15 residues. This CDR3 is CASSQETGVGNTIYF. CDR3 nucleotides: TGTGCCAGCAGTCAAGAGACAGGGGTAGGAAACACCATATATTTT. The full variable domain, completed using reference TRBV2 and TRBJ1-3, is EPEVTQTPSHQVTQMGQEVILRCVPISNHLYFYWYRQILGQKVEFLVSFYNNEISEKSEIFDDQFSVERPDGSNFTLKIRSTKLEDSAMYFCASSQETGVGNTIYFGEGSWLTVV.

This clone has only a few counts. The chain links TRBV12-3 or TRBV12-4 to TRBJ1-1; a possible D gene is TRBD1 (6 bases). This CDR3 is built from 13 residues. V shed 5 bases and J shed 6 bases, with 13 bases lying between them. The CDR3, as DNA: TGTGCCAGCAGTAAGACAGGCCGGGCTGAAGCTTTCTTT. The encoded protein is CASSKTGRAEAFF.

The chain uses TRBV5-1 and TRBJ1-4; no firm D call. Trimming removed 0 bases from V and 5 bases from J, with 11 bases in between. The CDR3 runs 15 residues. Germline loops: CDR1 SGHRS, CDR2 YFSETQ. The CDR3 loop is CASSLVPGGNEKLFF. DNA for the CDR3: TGCGCCAGCAGCTTGGTCCCAGGTGGGAATGAAAAACTGTTTTTT.

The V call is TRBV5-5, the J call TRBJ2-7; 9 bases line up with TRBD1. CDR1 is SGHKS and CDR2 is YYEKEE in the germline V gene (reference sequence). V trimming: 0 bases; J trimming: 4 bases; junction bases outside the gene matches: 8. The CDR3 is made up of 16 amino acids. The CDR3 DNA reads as TGTGCCAGCAGCTTGGATCAGGGACAGGGCGGTTACGAGCAGTACTTC. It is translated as CASSLDQGQGGYEQYF.

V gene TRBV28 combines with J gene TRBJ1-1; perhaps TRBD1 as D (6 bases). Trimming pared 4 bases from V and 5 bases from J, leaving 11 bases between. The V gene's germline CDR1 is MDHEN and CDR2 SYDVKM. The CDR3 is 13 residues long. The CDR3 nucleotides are TGTGCCAGCAGTTCAGGGGATAGGACTGAAGCTTTCTTT. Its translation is CASSSGDRTEAFF.

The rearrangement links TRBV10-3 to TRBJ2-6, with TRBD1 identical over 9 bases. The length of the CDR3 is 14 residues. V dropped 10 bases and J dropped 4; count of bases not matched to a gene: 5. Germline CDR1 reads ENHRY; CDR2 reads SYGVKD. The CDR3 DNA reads TGTGCCAATGGACAGGGGCCAGGGGCCAACGTCCTGACTTTC. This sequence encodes CANGQGPGANVLTF.

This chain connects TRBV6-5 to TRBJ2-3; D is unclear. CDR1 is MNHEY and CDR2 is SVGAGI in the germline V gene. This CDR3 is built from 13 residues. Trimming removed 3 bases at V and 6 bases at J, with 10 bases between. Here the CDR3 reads CASSYVSGDTQYF. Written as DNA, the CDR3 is TGTGCCAGCAGTTATGTTTCGGGTGATACGCAGTATTTT.